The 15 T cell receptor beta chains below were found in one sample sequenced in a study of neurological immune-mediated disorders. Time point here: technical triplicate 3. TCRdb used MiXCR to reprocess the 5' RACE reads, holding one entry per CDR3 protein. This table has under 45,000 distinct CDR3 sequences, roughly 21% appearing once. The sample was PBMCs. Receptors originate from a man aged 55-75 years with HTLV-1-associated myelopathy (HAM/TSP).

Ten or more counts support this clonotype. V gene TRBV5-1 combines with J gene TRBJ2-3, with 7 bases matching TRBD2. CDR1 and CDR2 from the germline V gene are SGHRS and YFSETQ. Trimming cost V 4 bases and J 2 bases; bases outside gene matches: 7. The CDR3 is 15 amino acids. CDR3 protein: CASSASGTTTDTQYF. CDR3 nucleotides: TGCGCCAGCAGCGCTTCCGGGACTACCACAGATACGCAGTATTTT.

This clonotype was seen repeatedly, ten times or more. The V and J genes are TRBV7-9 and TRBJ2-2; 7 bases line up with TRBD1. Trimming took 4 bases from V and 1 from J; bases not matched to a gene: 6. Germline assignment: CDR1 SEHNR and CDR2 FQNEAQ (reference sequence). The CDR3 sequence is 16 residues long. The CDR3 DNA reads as TGTGCCAGCAGCTCCAGGGGGTTTATGAACACCGGGGAGCTGTTTTTT. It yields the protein CASSSRGFMNTGELFF.

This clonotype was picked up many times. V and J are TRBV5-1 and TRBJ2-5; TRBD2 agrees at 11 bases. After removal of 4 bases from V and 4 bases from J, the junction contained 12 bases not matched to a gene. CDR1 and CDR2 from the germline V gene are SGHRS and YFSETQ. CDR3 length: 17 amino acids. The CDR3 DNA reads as TGCGCCAGCAGCATAGGGACTAGCGGAGTTGGAAGAGAGACCCAGTACTTC. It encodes CASSIGTSGVGRETQYF.

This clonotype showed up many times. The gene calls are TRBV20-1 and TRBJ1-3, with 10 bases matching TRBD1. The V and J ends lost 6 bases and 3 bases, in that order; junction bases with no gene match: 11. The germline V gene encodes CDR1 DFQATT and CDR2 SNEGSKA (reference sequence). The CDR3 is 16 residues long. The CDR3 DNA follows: TGCAGTGCCCTCCCCAGCGACAGGGGGCATGGAAACACCATATATTTT. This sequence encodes CSALPSDRGHGNTIYF.

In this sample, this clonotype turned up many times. In nucleotides, the CDR3 is TGCAGCGTATCGGGAGGGCTAATGGGCGAGCAGTTCTTC. This translates into CSVSGGLMGEQFF. The chain is built from TRBV29-1 and TRBJ2-1; TRBD2 matches 8 bases. CDR3 length: 13 amino acids. Trimming took 6 bases from V and 10 from J; bases not matched to a gene: 11. Germline-derived CDR1 and CDR2 are SQVTM and ANQGSEA.

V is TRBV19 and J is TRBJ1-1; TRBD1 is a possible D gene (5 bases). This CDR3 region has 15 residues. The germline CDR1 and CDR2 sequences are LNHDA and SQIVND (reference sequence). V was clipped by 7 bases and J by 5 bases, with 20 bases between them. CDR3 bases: TGTGCCAGTACTCCCAGACGAGGGGCAAGGACTGAAGCTTTCTTT. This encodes CASTPRRGARTEAFF.

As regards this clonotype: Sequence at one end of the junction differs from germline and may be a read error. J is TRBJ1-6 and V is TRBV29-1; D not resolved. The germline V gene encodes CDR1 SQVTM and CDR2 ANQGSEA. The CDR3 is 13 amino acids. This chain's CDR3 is CSVREGFSSPLHF. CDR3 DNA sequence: TGCAGCGTTAGGGAAGGATTCTCCTCACCACTCCACTTT.

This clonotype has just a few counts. The CDR3 DNA is TGTGCCAGCAGCCAAGGGGTAAACAGCCGTCTGATGAACACTGAAGCTTTCTTT. This sequence encodes CASSQGVNSRLMNTEAFF. The rearrangement uses TRBV3-1 and TRBJ1-1; no clear D. The CDR3 totals 18 residues. The V end lost 1 base, the J end lost 0 bases, and 18 bases lay between the germline ends. Per germline, CDR1 LGHDT and CDR2 YNNKEL (reference sequence). The complete variable domain, with remaining parts taken from reference TRBV3-1 and TRBJ1-1, reads DTAVSQTPKYLVTQMGNDKSIKCEQNLGHDTMYWYKQDSKKFLKIMFSYNNKELIINETVPNRFSPKSPDKAHLNLHINSLELGDSAVYFCASSQGVNSRLMNTEAFFGQGTRLTVV.

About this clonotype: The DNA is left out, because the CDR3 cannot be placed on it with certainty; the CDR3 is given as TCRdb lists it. The CDR3 loop is CASSYSSGYEQYFGPGSNQPQHF. The chain joins TRBV6-5 to TRBJ1-5; the table's TRBD1 call for D was not verified on the DNA. The CDR3 is 23 amino acids long, termini counted. Germline-derived CDR1 and CDR2 are MNHEY and SVGAGI.

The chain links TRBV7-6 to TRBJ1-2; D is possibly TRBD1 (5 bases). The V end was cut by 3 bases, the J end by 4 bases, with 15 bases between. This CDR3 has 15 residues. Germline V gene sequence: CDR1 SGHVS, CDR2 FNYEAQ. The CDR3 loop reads CASSLGTEPSYGYTF. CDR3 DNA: TGTGCCAGCAGCTTGGGGACCGAACCGAGCTATGGCTACACCTTC. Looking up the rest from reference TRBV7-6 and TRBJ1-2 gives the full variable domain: GAGVSQSPRYKVTKRGQDVALRCDPISGHVSLYWYRQALGQGPEFLTYFNYEAQQDKSGLPNDRFSAERPEGSISTLTIQRTEQRDSAMYRCASSLGTEPSYGYTFGSGTRLTVV.

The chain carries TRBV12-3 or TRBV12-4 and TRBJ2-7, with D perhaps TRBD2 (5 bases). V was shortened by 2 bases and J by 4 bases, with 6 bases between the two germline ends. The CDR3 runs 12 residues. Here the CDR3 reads CASSLSGYEQYF. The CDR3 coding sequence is TGTGCCAGCAGTTTAAGCGGATACGAGCAGTACTTC.

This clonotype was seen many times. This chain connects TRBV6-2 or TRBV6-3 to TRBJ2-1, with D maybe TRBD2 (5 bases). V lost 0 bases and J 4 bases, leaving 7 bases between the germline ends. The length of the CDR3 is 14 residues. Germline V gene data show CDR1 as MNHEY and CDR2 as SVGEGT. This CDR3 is CASSYSSGYNEQFF. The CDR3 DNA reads TGTGCCAGCAGTTACTCGAGCGGTTACAATGAGCAGTTCTTC.

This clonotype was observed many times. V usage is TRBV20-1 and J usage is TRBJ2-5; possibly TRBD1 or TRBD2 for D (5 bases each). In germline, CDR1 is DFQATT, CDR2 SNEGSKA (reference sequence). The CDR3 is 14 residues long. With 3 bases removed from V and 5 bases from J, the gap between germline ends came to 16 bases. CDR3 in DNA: TGCAGTGCTAGTAATGGGCAGGGAGTCGAGACCCAGTACTTC. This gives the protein CSASNGQGVETQYF.

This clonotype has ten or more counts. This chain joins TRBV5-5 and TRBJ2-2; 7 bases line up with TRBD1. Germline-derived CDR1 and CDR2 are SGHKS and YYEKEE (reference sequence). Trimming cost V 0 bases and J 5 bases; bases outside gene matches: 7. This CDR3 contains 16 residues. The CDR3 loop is CASSLGQGIETGELFF. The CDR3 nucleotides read TGTGCCAGCAGCTTGGGACAGGGAATAGAGACCGGGGAGCTGTTTTTT. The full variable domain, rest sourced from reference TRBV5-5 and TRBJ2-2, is DAGVTQSPTHLIKTRGQQVTLRCSPISGHKSVSWYQQVLGQGPQFIFQYYEKEERGRGNFPDRFSARQFPNYSSELNVNALLLGDSALYLCASSLGQGIETGELFFGEGSRLTVL.

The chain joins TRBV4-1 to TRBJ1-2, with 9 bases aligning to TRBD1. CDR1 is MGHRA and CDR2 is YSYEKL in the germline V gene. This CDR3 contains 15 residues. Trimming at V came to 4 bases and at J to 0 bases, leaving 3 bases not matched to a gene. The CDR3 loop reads CASSPGQGTNYGYTF. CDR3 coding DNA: TGCGCCAGCAGCCCCGGACAGGGGACTAACTATGGCTACACCTTC.